These 9 T cell receptor beta chains were all obtained from the same sample, sequenced in a study of blood T cells in healthy people across ages. Primers used in a second PCR of roughly 7 to 12 cycles were a sample-barcoded 5' primer and a J-beta primer mix. TCRdb recomputed calls from the 5' RACE reads with MiXCR, one row per CDR3 protein. The sample holds approximately 670,000 distinct CDR3 sequences, around 43% seen once. Sequences were obtained from blood. These receptors were collected from an older man in good health.

The sample holds many counts of this clonotype. The chain uses TRBV20-1 and TRBJ2-7; 7 nucleotides align to TRBD2. With 4 bases clipped from V and 6 bases from J, the junction kept 6 bases outside the gene matches. The CDR3 length is 12 residues. CDR1 is DFQATT and CDR2 is SNEGSKA in the germline V gene (reference sequence). The CDR3 region has the DNA TGCAGTGCTAATTCGGGGGGAGGCGAGCAGTACTTC. Residues: CSANSGGGEQYF.

This clonotype turned up a few times. The rearrangement joins TRBV12-3 or TRBV12-4 to TRBJ2-6, with D possibly matching TRBD1 (6 bases). There are 15 residues in the CDR3. Trimming took off 5 bases at V and 4 bases at J, with 12 bases between the two ends. This CDR3 is CASSAAGTGANVLTF. The CDR3 region has the DNA TGTGCCAGCAGTGCCGCCGGGACAGGGGCCAACGTCCTGACTTTC.

This clonotype was seen a few times. CDR3 loop: CASSLLGQSGETQYF. The CDR3 DNA is TGTGCCAGCAGCTTATTGGGCCAAAGCGGGGAGACCCAGTACTTC. The rearrangement joins TRBV7-3 to TRBJ2-5, with a possible D match to TRBD2 (6 bases). Between the trimmed V and J ends, which lost 2 bases and 5 bases, there was a span of 15 bases. The CDR3 has 15 residues. Per germline, CDR1 SGHTA and CDR2 FQGTGA.

This clonotype was seen a few times. One end of the junction varies from germline; a read error may be responsible. The chain has TRBV28 and TRBJ2-3; 7 bases align to TRBD1. CDR3 size: 17 residues. CDR1 and CDR2 from the germline V gene are MDHEN and SYDVKM. This CDR3 reads CASSLPTTGYHTNTQYF. CDR3 nucleotides: TGTGCCAGCAGTTTACCGACGACAGGGTACCACACAAATACGCAGTATTTT. Filled out from reference TRBV28 and TRBJ2-3, the complete variable domain reads DVKVTQSSRYLVKRTGEKVFLECVQDMDHENMFWYRQDPGLGLRLIYFSYDVKMKEKGDIPEGYSVSREKKERFSLILESASTNQTSMYLCASSLPTTGYHTNTQYFGPGTRLTVL.

This clonotype has more than one count but fewer than ten. The chain employs TRBV5-6 and TRBJ1-6, with D possibly being TRBD1 (6 bases). V was shortened by 4 bases and J by 6 bases, with 11 bases between the two germline ends. Germline assignment: CDR1 SGHDT and CDR2 YYEEEE. CDR3 size: 14 residues. The DNA for the CDR3 is TGTGCCAGCAGCACCTACAGGGTTAATTCACCCCTCCACTTT. Translation gives CASSTYRVNSPLHF.

The chain joins TRBV6-2 or TRBV6-3 to TRBJ2-7, with D perhaps TRBD1 (6 bases). Trimming removed 0 bases from V and 3 bases from J, with 12 bases in between. This CDR3 is built from 15 residues. CDR1 is MNHEY, CDR2 SVGEGT, per germline. The CDR3 DNA reads as TGTGCCAGCAGTTACTCGAGGGGGAACTACTACGAGCAGTACTTC. It yields the protein CASSYSRGNYYEQYF.

A word on this clonotype: The junction does not match germline at one end; this may be a read error. The chain carries TRBV11-2 and TRBJ2-1; no definite D call. Germline V lookup: CDR1 SGHAT, CDR2 FQNNGV. The length of the CDR3 is 13 residues. The CDR3 sequence: CASSVDSLNEQFF. The DNA of the CDR3 is TGTGCCAGCAGCGTAGACTCTCTCAATGAGCAGTTCTTC. Supplemented by reference TRBV11-2 and TRBJ2-1, the full variable domain reads EAGVAQSPRYKIIEKRQSVAFWCNPISGHATLYWYQQILGQGPKLLIQFQNNGVVDDSQLPKDRFSAERLKGVDSTLKIQPAKLEDSAVYLCASSVDSLNEQFFGPGTRLTVL.

The chain combines TRBV10-3 with TRBJ2-5; TRBD1 matches 9 bases. Germline V lookup: CDR1 ENHRY, CDR2 SYGVKD. The CDR3 runs to 16 residues. V dropped 3 bases and J dropped 1; count of bases not matched to a gene: 6. CDR3 amino acids: CAISDFGQGSQETQYF. Here the CDR3 DNA reads TGTGCCATCAGTGATTTTGGACAGGGGTCCCAAGAGACCCAGTACTTC.

The rearrangement joins TRBV3-1 to TRBJ2-7; the D gene could be TRBD1 or TRBD2 (5 bases each). Trimming left V 2 bases short and J 5 bases short, with 13 bases between. The germline CDR1 and CDR2 sequences are LGHDT and YNNKEL (reference sequence). The CDR3 covers 14 residues. The CDR3 loop reads CASSQMGVVNEQYF. CDR3 DNA sequence: TGTGCCAGCAGCCAAATGGGGGTTGTAAACGAGCAGTACTTC.